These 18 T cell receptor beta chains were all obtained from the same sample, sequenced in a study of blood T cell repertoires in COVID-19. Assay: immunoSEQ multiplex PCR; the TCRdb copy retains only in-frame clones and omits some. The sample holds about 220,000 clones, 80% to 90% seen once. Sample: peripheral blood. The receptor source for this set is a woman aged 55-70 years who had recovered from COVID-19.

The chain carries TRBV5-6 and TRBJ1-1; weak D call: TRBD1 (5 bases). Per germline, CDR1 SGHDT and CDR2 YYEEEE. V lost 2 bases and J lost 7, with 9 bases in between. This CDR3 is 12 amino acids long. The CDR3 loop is CASSLGENEAFF. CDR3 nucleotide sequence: TGTGCCAGCAGCTTAGGGGAAAATGAAGCTTTCTTT.

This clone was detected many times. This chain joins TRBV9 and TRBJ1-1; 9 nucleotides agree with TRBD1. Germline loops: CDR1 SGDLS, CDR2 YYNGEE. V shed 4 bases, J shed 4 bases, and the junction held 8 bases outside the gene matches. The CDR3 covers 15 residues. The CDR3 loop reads CASSRIGTGTTEAFF. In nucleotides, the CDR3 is TGTGCCAGCAGCCGAATTGGGACAGGGACCACTGAAGCTTTCTTT.

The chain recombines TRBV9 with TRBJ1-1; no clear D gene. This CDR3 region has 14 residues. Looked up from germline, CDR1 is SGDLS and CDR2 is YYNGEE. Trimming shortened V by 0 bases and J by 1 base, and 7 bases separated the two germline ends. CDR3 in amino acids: CASSVVTQNTEAFF. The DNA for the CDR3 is TGTGCCAGCAGCGTAGTCACTCAGAACACTGAAGCTTTCTTT.

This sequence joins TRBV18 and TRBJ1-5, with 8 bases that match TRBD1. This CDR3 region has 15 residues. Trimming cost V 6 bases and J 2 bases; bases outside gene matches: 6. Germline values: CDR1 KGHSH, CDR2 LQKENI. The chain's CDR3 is CASSLDRGGNQPQHF. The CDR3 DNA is TGTGCCAGCTCCCTCGACAGGGGCGGCAATCAGCCCCAGCATTTT. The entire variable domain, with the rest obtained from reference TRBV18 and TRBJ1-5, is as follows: NAGVMQNPRHLVRRRGQEARLRCSPMKGHSHVYWYRQLPEEGLKFMVYLQKENIIDESGMPKERFSAEFPKEGPSILRIQQVVRGDSAAYFCASSLDRGGNQPQHFGDGTRLSIL.

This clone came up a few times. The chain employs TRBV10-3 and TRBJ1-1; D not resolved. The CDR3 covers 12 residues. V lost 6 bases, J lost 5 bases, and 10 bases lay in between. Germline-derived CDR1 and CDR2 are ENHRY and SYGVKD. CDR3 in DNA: TGTGCCATCAGCCCGACGGAGACTGAAGCTTTCTTT. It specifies CAISPTETEAFF.

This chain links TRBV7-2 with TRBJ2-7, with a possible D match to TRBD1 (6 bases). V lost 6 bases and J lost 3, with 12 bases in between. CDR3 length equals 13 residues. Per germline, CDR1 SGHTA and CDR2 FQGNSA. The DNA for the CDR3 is TGTGCCAGCAGTTTCGGACAGAGCTACGAGCAGTACTTC. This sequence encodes CASSFGQSYEQYF.

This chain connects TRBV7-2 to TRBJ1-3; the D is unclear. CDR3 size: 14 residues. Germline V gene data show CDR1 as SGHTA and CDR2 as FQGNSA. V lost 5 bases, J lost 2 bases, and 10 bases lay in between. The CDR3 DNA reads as TGTGCCAGCAGCCCTAGGAGGACTGGAAACACCATATATTTT. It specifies CASSPRRTGNTIYF.

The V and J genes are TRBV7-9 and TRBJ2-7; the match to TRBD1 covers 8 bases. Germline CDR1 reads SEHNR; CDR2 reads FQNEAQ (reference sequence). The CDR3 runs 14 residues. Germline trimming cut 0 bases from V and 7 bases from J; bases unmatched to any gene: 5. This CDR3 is CASSLARTGQEQYF. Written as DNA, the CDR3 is TGTGCCAGCAGCTTAGCACGGACAGGGCAAGAGCAGTACTTC. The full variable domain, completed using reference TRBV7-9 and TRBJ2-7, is DTGVSQNPRHKITKRGQNVTFRCDPISEHNRLYWYRQTLGQGPEFLTYFQNEAQLEKSRLLSDRFSAERPKGSFSTLEIQRTEQGDSAMYLCASSLARTGQEQYFGPGTRLTVT.

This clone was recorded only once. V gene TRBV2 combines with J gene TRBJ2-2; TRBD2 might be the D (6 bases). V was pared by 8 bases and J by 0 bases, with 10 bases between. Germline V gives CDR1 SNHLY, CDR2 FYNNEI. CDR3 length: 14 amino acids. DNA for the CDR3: TGTGCCAGCGCCGGGACTGCGAACACCGGGGAGCTGTTTTTT. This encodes CASAGTANTGELFF.

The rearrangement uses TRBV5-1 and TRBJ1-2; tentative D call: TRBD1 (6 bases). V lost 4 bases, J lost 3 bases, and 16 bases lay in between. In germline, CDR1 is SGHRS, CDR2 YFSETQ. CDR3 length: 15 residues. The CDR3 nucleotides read TGCGCCAGCAGCCCACAGGGTTTTACGGACTATGGCTACACCTTC. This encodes CASSPQGFTDYGYTF.

CDR3 DNA: TGTGCCCGGAAAGGGACAGGGGCGGCGGGTTCAACTAATGAAAAACTGTTTTTT. This encodes CARKGTGAAGSTNEKLFF. The rearrangement joins TRBV30 to TRBJ1-4, with 10 positions matching TRBD1. Germline lookup yields CDR1 GTSNPN and CDR2 SVGIG (reference sequence). There are 18 residues in the CDR3. Germline trimming cut 8 bases from V and 0 bases from J; bases unmatched to any gene: 15.

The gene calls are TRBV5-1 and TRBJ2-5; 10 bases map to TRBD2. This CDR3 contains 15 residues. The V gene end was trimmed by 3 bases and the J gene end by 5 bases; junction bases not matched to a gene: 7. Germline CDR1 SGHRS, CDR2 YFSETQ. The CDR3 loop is CASSSAGGQEETQYF. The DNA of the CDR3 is TGCGCCAGCAGCTCAGCGGGGGGGCAAGAGGAGACCCAGTACTTC. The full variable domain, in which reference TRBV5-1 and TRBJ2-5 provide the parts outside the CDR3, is KAGVTQTPRYLIKTRGQQVTLSCSPISGHRSVSWYQQTPGQGLQFLFEYFSETQRNKGNFPGRFSGRQFSNSRSEMNVSTLELGDSALYLCASSSAGGQEETQYFGPGTRLLVL.

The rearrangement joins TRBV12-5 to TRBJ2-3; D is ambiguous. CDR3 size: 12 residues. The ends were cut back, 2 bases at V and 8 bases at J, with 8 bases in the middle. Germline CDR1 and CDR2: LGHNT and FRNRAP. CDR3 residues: CASGLPTGTQYF. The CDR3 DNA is TGTGCTAGTGGTTTGCCGACGGGTACGCAGTATTTT.

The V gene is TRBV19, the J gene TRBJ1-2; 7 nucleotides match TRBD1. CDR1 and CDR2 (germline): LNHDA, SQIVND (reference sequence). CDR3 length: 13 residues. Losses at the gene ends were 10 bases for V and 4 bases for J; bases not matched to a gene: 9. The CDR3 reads CAIGDRDGYGYTF. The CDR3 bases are TGTGCCATCGGCGACAGGGATGGCTATGGCTACACCTTC. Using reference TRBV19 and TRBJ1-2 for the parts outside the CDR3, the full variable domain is DGGITQSPKYLFRKEGQNVTLSCEQNLNHDAMYWYRQDPGQGLRLIYYSQIVNDFQKGDIAEGYSVSREKKESFPLTVTSAQKNPTAFYLCAIGDRDGYGYTFGSGTRLTVV.

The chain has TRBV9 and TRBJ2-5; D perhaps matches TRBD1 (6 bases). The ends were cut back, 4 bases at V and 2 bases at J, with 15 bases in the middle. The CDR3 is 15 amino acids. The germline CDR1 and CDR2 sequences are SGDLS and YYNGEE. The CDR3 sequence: CASSPSGAIQETQYF. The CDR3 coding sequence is TGTGCCAGCAGCCCGTCAGGGGCGATACAAGAGACCCAGTACTTC.

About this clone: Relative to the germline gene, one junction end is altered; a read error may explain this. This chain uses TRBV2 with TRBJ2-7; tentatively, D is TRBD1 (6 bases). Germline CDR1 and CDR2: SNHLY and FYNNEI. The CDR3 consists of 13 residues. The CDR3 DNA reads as TGTGCCAGCAGTGATTCCCGAAGGGGGTTCGGCTTCTTC. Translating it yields CASSDSRRGFGFF.

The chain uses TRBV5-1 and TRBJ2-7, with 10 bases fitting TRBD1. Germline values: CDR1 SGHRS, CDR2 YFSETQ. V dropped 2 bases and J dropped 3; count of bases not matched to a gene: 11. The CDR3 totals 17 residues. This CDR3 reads CASSFRLGQGLVYEQYF. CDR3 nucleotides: TGCGCCAGCAGCTTTCGGTTGGGACAGGGGTTAGTCTACGAGCAGTACTTC. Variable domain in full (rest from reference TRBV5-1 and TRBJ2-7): KAGVTQTPRYLIKTRGQQVTLSCSPISGHRSVSWYQQTPGQGLQFLFEYFSETQRNKGNFPGRFSGRQFSNSRSEMNVSTLELGDSALYLCASSFRLGQGLVYEQYFGPGTRLTVT.

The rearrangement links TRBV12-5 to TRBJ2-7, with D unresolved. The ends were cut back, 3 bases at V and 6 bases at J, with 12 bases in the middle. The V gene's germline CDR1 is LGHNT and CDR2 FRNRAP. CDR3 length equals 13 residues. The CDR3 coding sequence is TGTGCTAGTGGTTTTGGGCTCTCAACCGAGCAGTACTTC. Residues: CASGFGLSTEQYF. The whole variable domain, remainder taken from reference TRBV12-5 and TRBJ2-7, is DARVTQTPRHKVTEMGQEVTMRCQPILGHNTVFWYRQTMMQGLELLAYFRNRAPLDDSGMPKDRFSAEMPDATLATLKIQPSEPRDSAVYFCASGFGLSTEQYFGPGTRLTVT.